This T cell receptor beta chain appears in the sequencing data of a study of shared clonotypes between healthy human individuals. The germline V gene has CDR1 MNHEY and CDR2 SMNVEV (reference sequence). Trimming took off 5 bases at V and 3 bases at J, with 20 bases between the two ends. The CDR3 contains 16 residues. Sequencing was performed with immunoSEQ multiplex PCR; in TCRdb, only in-frame clones are kept and a portion is missing. The sample yields 760,000 or so clones, 90% to 98% seen once. The naive CD8 fraction comprised CD45RO-negative cells positively selected for CCR7 and excluded terminally differentiated effector memory CD45RA+ cells.

The chain employs TRBV27 and TRBJ2-7; no firm D call. This sequence originates from a man aged 25-45 years in good health. The sample consisted of naive CD8+ T cells sorted from blood. For the CDR3, the DNA is TGTGCCAGCAGTCCCCTCGGACCATCCCCCCTCTACGAGCAGTACTTC. It specifies CASSPLGPSPLYEQYF.